This T cell receptor (beta chain) was obtained from a study of human T cells and chemical hapten exposure. For the study at large: All patients underwent weekly scalp dosing with diphenylcyclopropenone for the full roughly 25-week study.

The CDR3 loop spans 11 amino acids. The germline V gene has CDR1 SNHLY and CDR2 FYNNEI. V lost 6 bases and J 8 bases, leaving 7 bases between the germline ends. TCRdb ran MiXCR on the RACE reads and lists one entry per CDR3 protein. The sample lists 100,000 to 150,000 distinct CDR3 sequences, roughly 10% occurring once. In this sample, this clonotype turned up many times. Time point defined: patch test 3, about 24 weeks after DPC sensitization. The treatment was: therapeutic diphenylcyclopropenone sensitization with weekly scalp DPC. The sequencing used whole blood, collected in connection with sensitization to the hapten diphenylcyclopropenone (DPC). V and J are TRBV2 and TRBJ1-4; D is unclear. The sequence derives from a woman aged 50 to 60 with alopecia areata. Some clones in this sample may be carry-over from other donors' samples. CDR3 nucleotides: TGTGCCAGCAGCGACATGGAAAAACTGTTTTTT. This sequence encodes CASSDMEKLFF.